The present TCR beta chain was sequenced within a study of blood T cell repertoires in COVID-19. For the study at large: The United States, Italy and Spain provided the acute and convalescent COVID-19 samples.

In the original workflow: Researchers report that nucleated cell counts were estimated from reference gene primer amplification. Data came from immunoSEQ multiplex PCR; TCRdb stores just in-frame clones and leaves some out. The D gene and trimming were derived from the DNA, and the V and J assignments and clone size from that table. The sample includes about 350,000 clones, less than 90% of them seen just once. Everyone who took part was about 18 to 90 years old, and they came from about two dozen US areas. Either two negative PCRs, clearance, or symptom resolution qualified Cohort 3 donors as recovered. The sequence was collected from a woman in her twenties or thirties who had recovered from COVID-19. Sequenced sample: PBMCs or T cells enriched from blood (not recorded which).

CDR3 DNA: TGCGCCAGCAGCTCCGGGGGACCGCAGAGCTCCTATAATTCACCCCTCCACTTT. Amino acid sequence: CASSSGGPQSSYNSPLHF. The chain joins TRBV5-1 to TRBJ1-6; maybe TRBD1 (5 bases). CDR3 length: 18 amino acids. The germline V gene encodes CDR1 SGHRS and CDR2 YFSETQ. V was pared by 3 bases and J by 0 bases, with 16 bases between.